This passage covers 30 T cell receptor beta chains from one sample sequenced in a study of CD8 T cells in ankylosing spondylitis. One entry per CDR3 protein results from TCRdb running MiXCR on the 5' RACE reads. Of 160,000 or so distinct CDR3 sequences in the sample, around 8.9% were seen once. Sequences were obtained from blood, either unsorted or a sorted T cell fraction (not recorded which). These receptors were taken from a female donor with ankylosing spondylitis or in good health (not recorded which).

V is TRBV20-1 and J is TRBJ2-3, with 10 bases lining up with TRBD2. V trimming: 0 bases; J trimming: 2 bases; junction bases outside the gene matches: 11. The CDR3 loop spans 18 amino acids. The germline V gene encodes CDR1 DFQATT and CDR2 SNEGSKA (reference sequence). The CDR3 DNA follows: TGCAGTGCTAGAGACCCCCTAACTAGCGGGACTAACACAGATACGCAGTATTTT. This sequence encodes CSARDPLTSGTNTDTQYF.

The rearrangement links TRBV7-2 to TRBJ1-1, with D unclear. Germline lookup yields CDR1 SGHTA and CDR2 FQGNSA. V gave up 1 base and J gave up 3 bases, with 6 bases separating them. The CDR3 has 13 amino acids. CDR3 in DNA: TGTGCCAGCAGCTTAGAGGTCGACACTGAAGCTTTCTTT. This codes for CASSLEVDTEAFF.

This clonotype was seen at least ten times. The CDR3 loop is CASGAPRGREINEQFF. In DNA, the CDR3 is TGCGCCAGCGGCGCCCCCCGCGGGAGGGAGATAAATGAGCAGTTCTTC. The rearrangement links TRBV5-1 to TRBJ2-1, with 9 bases identical to TRBD2. The CDR3 contains 16 residues. V lost 7 bases to trimming and J lost 7 bases; unmatched junction nucleotides: 15. CDR1 and CDR2 from the germline V gene are SGHRS and YFSETQ.

In its sample, this clonotype was seen many times. The chain joins TRBV9 to TRBJ2-7, with D perhaps TRBD1 (5 bases). Trimming took 4 bases from V and 7 from J, leaving 18 bases between them. The germline gives CDR1 SGDLS, CDR2 YYNGEE. The CDR3 sequence is 14 residues long. The CDR3 region is CASSPGGRVGEQYF. CDR3 bases: TGTGCCAGCAGCCCAGGTGGCAGGGTGGGTGAGCAGTACTTC.

This sequence joins TRBV6-2 or TRBV6-3 and TRBJ2-1; D tentatively fits TRBD1 or TRBD2 (5 bases each). Per the germline V gene, CDR1 is MNHEY and CDR2 is SVGEGT. The CDR3 covers 13 residues. V lost 2 bases and J lost 6, with 8 bases in between. The CDR3 loop reads CASSYGDLNEQFF. The CDR3 bases are TGTGCCAGCAGTTACGGGGACCTCAATGAGCAGTTCTTC.

This clonotype is a singleton in its sample. The chain links TRBV2 to TRBJ2-1, with 11 bases that match TRBD2. V dropped 2 bases and J dropped 5; count of bases not matched to a gene: 11. The CDR3 sequence is 18 residues long. Germline V CDR1 and CDR2: SNHLY, FYNNEI. CDR3 sequence reads: CASSEILRTSGPHNEQFF. DNA for the CDR3: TGTGCCAGCAGTGAAATCCTAAGGACTAGCGGGCCACACAATGAGCAGTTCTTC.

This clonotype was seen ten or more times. This chain connects TRBV29-1 to TRBJ2-7; no clear D. The CDR3 loop spans 16 amino acids. Germline CDR1 is SQVTM and CDR2 is ANQGSEA. The V and J ends lost 0 bases and 4 bases respectively, with 19 bases between them. CDR3 DNA sequence: TGCAGCGTTGAAGACCAATTACCGACGGGCTTATACGAGCAGTACTTC. Translated: CSVEDQLPTGLYEQYF.

This clonotype was detected ten times or more. V gene TRBV7-9 combines with J gene TRBJ2-3; TRBD1 is a possible D gene (6 bases). Germline V gene sequence: CDR1 SEHNR, CDR2 FQNEAQ (reference sequence). V lost 8 bases and J 4 bases, leaving 16 bases between the germline ends. This CDR3 is built from 14 residues. The CDR3 DNA reads as TGTGCCAGCCAGTCTGGCAGGGGAGCAGATACGCAGTATTTT. Its protein is CASQSGRGADTQYF.

This rearrangement joins TRBV6-1 to TRBJ2-7, with 8 nucleotides matching TRBD1. The J segment lost 0 bases and the V segment lost 5 bases, leaving 6 bases of the junction unmatched. Germline loops: CDR1 MNHNS, CDR2 SASEGT. This CDR3 spans 15 amino acids. DNA of the CDR3: TGTGCCAGCAGTCGGGACAGGCTCAGCTCCTACGAGCAGTACTTC. Protein: CASSRDRLSSYEQYF.

This clonotype showed up many times. The chain uses TRBV5-1 and TRBJ1-1; D ambiguous. Germline values: CDR1 SGHRS, CDR2 YFSETQ. This CDR3 has 12 amino acids. Trimming shortened V by 4 bases and J by 11 bases, and 15 bases separated the two germline ends. In DNA form, the CDR3 reads TGCGCCAGCAGCGACGACGGGTGGAAGGCTTTCTTT. This codes for CASSDDGWKAFF.

This clonotype was detected a few times. The V call is TRBV5-5, the J call TRBJ2-2; 7 bases map to TRBD1. Germline V gives CDR1 SGHKS, CDR2 YYEKEE (reference sequence). Germline trimming cut 2 bases from V and 4 bases from J; bases unmatched to any gene: 5. The CDR3 loop spans 15 amino acids. This CDR3 reads CASSLQGKFTGELFF. As DNA, the CDR3 is TGTGCCAGCAGCTTACAGGGGAAATTCACCGGGGAGCTGTTTTTT.

Only a few counts were recorded for this clonotype. The chain uses TRBV28 and TRBJ1-4; D perhaps matches TRBD1 (5 bases). CDR1 is MDHEN and CDR2 is SYDVKM in the germline V gene. The CDR3 has 14 amino acids. Trimming shortened V by 10 bases and J by 1 base, and 13 bases separated the two germline ends. Here the CDR3 reads CAIGGWGTNEKLFF. In nucleotides, the CDR3 is TGTGCCATCGGGGGGTGGGGAACTAATGAAAAACTGTTTTTT. Drawing the rest from reference TRBV28 and TRBJ1-4, the complete variable domain is DVKVTQSSRYLVKRTGEKVFLECVQDMDHENMFWYRQDPGLGLRLIYFSYDVKMKEKGDIPEGYSVSREKKERFSLILESASTNQTSMYLCAIGGWGTNEKLFFGSGTQLSVL.

The V gene is TRBV30, the J gene TRBJ2-2, with TRBD1 matching 8 bases. The CDR3 loop spans 16 amino acids. Germline V gene sequence: CDR1 GTSNPN, CDR2 SVGIG (reference sequence). V trimming: 0 bases; J trimming: 4 bases; junction bases outside the gene matches: 7. The CDR3 here is CAWSVLGQGVTGELFF. CDR3 coding DNA: TGTGCCTGGAGTGTACTAGGACAGGGAGTCACCGGGGAGCTGTTTTTT.

The chain has TRBV18 and TRBJ1-1; D uncertain. Germline V gene sequence: CDR1 KGHSH, CDR2 LQKENI. The length of the CDR3 is 12 residues. The V and J ends lost 8 bases and 4 bases respectively, with 11 bases between them. CDR3 nucleotide sequence: TGTGCCAGCGGAATTAGAGGCACTGAAGCTTTCTTT. It encodes CASGIRGTEAFF. Based on the CDR3 plus reference TRBV18 and TRBJ1-1, the full variable domain is NAGVMQNPRHLVRRRGQEARLRCSPMKGHSHVYWYRQLPEEGLKFMVYLQKENIIDESGMPKERFSAEFPKEGPSILRIQQVVRGDSAAYFCASGIRGTEAFFGQGTRLTVV.

This clonotype was found many times. V and J are TRBV11-1 and TRBJ2-1; D gene ambiguous. Trimming shortened V by 5 bases and J by 0 bases, and 8 bases separated the two germline ends. CDR3 length: 14 amino acids. Per the germline V gene, CDR1 is SGHAT and CDR2 is FQDESV (reference sequence). As DNA, the CDR3 is TGTGCCAGCAGCCCGAGGAGCTCCTACAATGAGCAGTTCTTC. Its protein product is CASSPRSSYNEQFF. Combining the CDR3 with reference TRBV11-1 and TRBJ2-1 gives the whole variable domain EAEVAQSPRYKITEKSQAVAFWCDPISGHATLYWYRQILGQGPELLVQFQDESVVDDSQLPKDRFSAERLKGVDSTLKIQPAELGDSAMYLCASSPRSSYNEQFFGPGTRLTVL.

The chain employs TRBV6-1 and TRBJ2-7; D may be TRBD1 or TRBD2 (5 bases each). Looked up from germline, CDR1 is MNHNS and CDR2 is SASEGT. The CDR3 extends over 14 amino acids. The ends were cut back, 10 bases at V and 3 bases at J, with 19 bases in the middle. CDR3 nucleotides: TGTGCCACTCGAGGGGCTAGCTCTGTCTACGAGCAGTACTTC. As protein: CATRGASSVYEQYF.

This clonotype has more than one count but fewer than ten. The rearrangement links TRBV24-1 to TRBJ2-2; D remains ambiguous. The CDR3 has 12 amino acids. CDR1 is KGHDR and CDR2 is SFDVKD in the germline V gene. Trimming removed 5 bases from V and 5 bases from J, with 5 bases in between. CDR3 nucleotide sequence: TGTGCCACCAGTGTAGGGACCGGGGAGCTGTTTTTT. Translation gives CATSVGTGELFF.

The V call is TRBV24-1, the J call TRBJ1-1; D is perhaps TRBD1 (5 bases). Per germline, CDR1 KGHDR and CDR2 SFDVKD. The CDR3 spans 13 residues. Trimming stripped 4 bases from V and 6 bases from J, with 11 bases between. CDR3 in amino acids: CATSDRDYAEAFF. Here the CDR3 DNA reads TGTGCCACCAGTGACCGGGACTACGCTGAAGCTTTCTTT.

The rearrangement links TRBV29-1 to TRBJ2-5; possibly TRBD2 for D (6 bases). The CDR3 is 13 amino acids. Trimming left V 3 bases short and J 0 bases short, with 8 bases between. Germline assignment: CDR1 SQVTM and CDR2 ANQGSEA. The CDR3 nucleotides are TGCAGCGTTGATAGGGACTACCAAGAGACCCAGTACTTC. This encodes CSVDRDYQETQYF.

This clonotype appeared a few times. The gene calls are TRBV7-2 and TRBJ2-1; 14 bases align to TRBD2. Looked up from germline, CDR1 is SGHTA and CDR2 is FQGNSA. This CDR3 region has 15 residues. V shed 5 bases and J 8 bases; nucleotides not matched to a gene: 5. The DNA for the CDR3 is TGTGCCAGCAGCCAAGGGACTAGCGGGAGTGATGAGCAGTTCTTC. This encodes CASSQGTSGSDEQFF.

This clonotype appeared a few times. V is TRBV27 and J is TRBJ1-6, with 7 bases identical to TRBD1. From germline, CDR1 is MNHEY and CDR2 SMNVEV (reference sequence). J was trimmed by 8 bases and V by 5 bases; bases with no gene match: 6. The CDR3 covers 14 residues. CDR3 sequence reads: CASSREGAYSPLHF. Written as DNA, the CDR3 is TGTGCCAGCAGTCGCGAGGGGGCATATTCACCCCTCCACTTT.

The rearrangement links TRBV10-3 to TRBJ2-5, with D perhaps being TRBD1 or TRBD2 (5 bases each). V gave up 10 bases and J gave up 7 bases, with 19 bases separating them. The CDR3 runs 13 residues. The germline gives CDR1 ENHRY, CDR2 SYGVKD. This CDR3 is CATYSGTARTQYF. The CDR3, as DNA: TGTGCCACTTACTCCGGGACGGCCCGGACCCAGTACTTC.

Details on this clonotype: A read error is possible here, since a much larger clone lies one base away. The chain joins TRBV7-9 to TRBJ1-2; D not resolved. The CDR3 contains 14 residues. Germline V CDR1 and CDR2: SEHNR, FQNEAQ (reference sequence). The CDR3 protein is CASSLVEDLYVYTF. The CDR3 DNA reads as TGTGCCAGCAGCTTGGTTGAGGACCTCTATGTCTACACCTTC.

This clonotype was counted once. The rearrangement links TRBV20-1 to TRBJ2-7; D possibly corresponds to TRBD2 (5 bases). V lost 5 bases and J 2 bases, leaving 13 bases between the germline ends. The germline CDR1 and CDR2 sequences are DFQATT and SNEGSKA (reference sequence). The CDR3 consists of 13 residues. CDR3 loop: CSARADPPYEQYF. CDR3 in DNA: TGCAGTGCTCGAGCGGACCCACCCTACGAGCAGTACTTC.

This clonotype has ten or more counts. The V call is TRBV27, the J call TRBJ2-1; 8 bases line up with TRBD2. Germline lookup yields CDR1 MNHEY and CDR2 SMNVEV (reference sequence). This CDR3 region has 15 residues. Trimming cost V 5 bases and J 4 bases; bases outside gene matches: 7. CDR3 in amino acids: CASSPLREAYNEQFF. The CDR3 DNA is TGTGCCAGCAGTCCTCTGCGGGAGGCGTACAATGAGCAGTTCTTC.

This clonotype appeared many times. V is TRBV27 and J is TRBJ2-1, with 8 positions matching TRBD2. Losses at the gene ends were 9 bases for V and 7 bases for J; bases not matched to a gene: 8. Germline V CDR1 and CDR2: MNHEY, SMNVEV (reference sequence). The CDR3 is made up of 13 amino acids. The CDR3 is CASSSGSRNEQFF. CDR3 DNA: TGTGCCAGTTCTAGCGGGTCTCGAAATGAGCAGTTCTTC.

The J gene is TRBJ2-7, the V gene TRBV7-6; D tentatively reads TRBD1 or TRBD2 (5 bases each). Germline V lookup: CDR1 SGHVS, CDR2 FNYEAQ. V gave up 4 bases and J gave up 5 bases, with 21 bases separating them. The CDR3 contains 16 residues. The CDR3 here is CASSSGQGPLTDEQYF. The DNA of the CDR3 is TGTGCCAGCAGCTCCGGGCAGGGACCGTTGACTGACGAGCAGTACTTC.

CDR3 residues: CASKTGGNQPQHF. The CDR3 DNA is TGTGCCAGCAAAACAGGGGGCAATCAGCCCCAGCATTTT. The V call is TRBV19, the J call TRBJ1-5; 7 bases map to TRBD1. Germline V gene sequence: CDR1 LNHDA, CDR2 SQIVND (reference sequence). The V and J ends lost 9 bases and 2 bases, in that order; junction bases with no gene match: 4. This CDR3 contains 13 residues.

This clonotype was recorded at least ten times. The V gene is TRBV4-3, the J gene TRBJ2-7; D perhaps matches TRBD2 (5 bases). Germline CDR1 is LGHNA and CDR2 is YSLEER. Trimming removed 3 bases from V and 0 bases from J, with 6 bases in between. The length of the CDR3 is 13 residues. CDR3 in DNA: TGCGCCAGCAGCCAGGGGAGCTCCTACGAGCAGTACTTC. Residues: CASSQGSSYEQYF.

This clonotype has a handful of counts. The chain recombines TRBV4-3 with TRBJ2-7, with TRBD1 identical over 7 bases. Looked up from germline, CDR1 is LGHNA and CDR2 is YSLEER. The length of the CDR3 is 14 residues. V shed 4 bases, J shed 3 bases, and the junction held 6 bases outside the gene matches. The CDR3 DNA reads as TGCGCCAGCAGCCCGGGACAGAATTTCTACGAGCAGTACTTC. Protein product: CASSPGQNFYEQYF.